This T cell receptor (beta chain) was sequenced in a study of blood T cell repertoires in COVID-19. Study summary: From T cells, B-cell-depleted T cells, or PBMCs came the material, which was cDNA or gDNA.

Here immunoSEQ multiplex PCR was the method, and the copy in TCRdb shows in-frame clones only, minus some. Of about 270,000 clones listed, around 89% are singletons. Looked up from germline, CDR1 is DFQATT and CDR2 is SNEGSKA (reference sequence). There are 10 residues in the CDR3. The ends were cut back, 3 bases at V and 10 bases at J, with 9 bases in the middle. Sequenced: peripheral blood. The genes are TRBV20-1 and TRBJ1-2; possibly TRBD1 for D (5 bases). This receptor was taken from a man aged 55 to 69 who had recovered from COVID-19. In DNA, the CDR3 is TGCAGTGCTAGTTTACAGGACTACACCTTC. The encoded protein is CSASLQDYTF.